This T cell receptor (beta chain) comes out of a study of blood T cell repertoires in COVID-19. Turning to the study itself: Collection of acute and convalescent COVID-19 samples took place in the United States, Italy and Spain.

The authors' processing: It was from reference gene primer amplification that nucleated cell counts were estimated. This table comes from immunoSEQ multiplex PCR, and its TCRdb copy is limited to in-frame clones, with some not included. V and J calls and clone size come straight from that table; D and trimming were deduced from the DNA. The repertoire includes approximately 170,000 clones, about 83% of them detected once, and over 10% sits in the top ten. The CDR3 totals 15 residues. The germline gives CDR1 SGHRS, CDR2 YFSETQ. Unmatched junction bases numbered 8, after V lost 0 bases and J lost 8 bases. This clone occurred a few times.

This receptor was taken from a man in his 70s who had recovered from COVID-19. Sequencing was done on a sample of peripheral blood. The chain joins TRBV5-1 to TRBJ2-1; TRBD2 matches at 7 bases. CDR3 DNA sequence: TGCGCCAGCAGCTTGGATGACGGGAGGCTGGATGAGCAGTTCTTC. It encodes CASSLDDGRLDEQFF.